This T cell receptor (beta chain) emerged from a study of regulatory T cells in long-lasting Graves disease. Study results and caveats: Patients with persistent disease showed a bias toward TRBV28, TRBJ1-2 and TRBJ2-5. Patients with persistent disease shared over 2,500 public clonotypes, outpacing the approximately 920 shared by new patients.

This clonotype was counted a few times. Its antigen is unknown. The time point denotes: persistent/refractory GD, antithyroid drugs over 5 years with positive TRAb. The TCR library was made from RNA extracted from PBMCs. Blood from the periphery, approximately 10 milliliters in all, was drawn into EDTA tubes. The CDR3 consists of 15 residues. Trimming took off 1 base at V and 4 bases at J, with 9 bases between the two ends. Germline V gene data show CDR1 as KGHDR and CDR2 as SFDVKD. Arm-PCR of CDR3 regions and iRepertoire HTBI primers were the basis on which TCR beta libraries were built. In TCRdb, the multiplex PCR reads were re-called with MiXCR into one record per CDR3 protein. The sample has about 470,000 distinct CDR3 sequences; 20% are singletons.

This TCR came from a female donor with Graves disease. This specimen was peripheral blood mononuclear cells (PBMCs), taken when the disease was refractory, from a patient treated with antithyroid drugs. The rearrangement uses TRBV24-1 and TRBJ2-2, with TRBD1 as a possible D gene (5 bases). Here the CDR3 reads CATSDFRVSTGELFF. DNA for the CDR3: TGTGCCACCAGTGATTTCAGGGTCAGCACCGGGGAGCTGTTTTTT.